Below, 22 T cell receptor beta chains from the same sample are listed, as sequenced in a study of cytomegalovirus exposure and HLA in healthy donors. The PCR employed 60 Vbeta primers together with 13 Jbeta primers. Clones were read by immunoSEQ multiplex PCR, and TCRdb kept only the in-frame ones, dropping some. This sample has about 120,000 clones, with around three fifths found just once. Sequenced material: PBMCs. These receptors all come from a woman in her forties in good health and CMV-seropositive.

The genes are TRBV5-4 and TRBJ1-1; no reliable D call. CDR3 size: 13 residues. Trimming took off 0 bases at V and 5 bases at J, with 8 bases between the two ends. The germline V gene encodes CDR1 SGHNT and CDR2 YYREEE (reference sequence). This chain's CDR3 is CASSLESWTEAFF. CDR3 DNA: TGTGCCAGCAGCTTGGAGAGTTGGACTGAAGCTTTCTTT.

The chain joins TRBV5-1 to TRBJ1-6; D is perhaps TRBD1 (6 bases). Trimming took 4 bases from V and 5 from J, leaving 13 bases between them. The CDR3 length is 15 residues. Looked up from germline, CDR1 is SGHRS and CDR2 is YFSETQ. The CDR3 protein is CASSDEGGDNSPLHF. CDR3 nucleotides: TGCGCCAGCAGCGATGAGGGGGGGGATAATTCACCCCTCCACTTT.

The CDR3 sequence is CASSSDRLKAEAFF. The DNA for the CDR3 is TGTGCCAGTAGTTCCGACAGACTTAAAGCTGAAGCTTTCTTT. The chain joins TRBV19 to TRBJ1-1; a possible D gene is TRBD1 (5 bases). Trimming pared 5 bases from V and 6 bases from J, leaving 16 bases between. Germline CDR1 LNHDA, CDR2 SQIVND (reference sequence). The CDR3 runs to 14 residues.

V gene TRBV5-1 combines with J gene TRBJ1-5; 9 bases map to TRBD1. Unmatched junction bases numbered 2, after V lost 3 bases and J lost 1 base. CDR3 length: 15 residues. Germline CDR1 SGHRS, CDR2 YFSETQ. CDR3 amino acids: CASSSTGGSNQPQHF. CDR3 nucleotide sequence: TGCGCCAGCAGCTCGACAGGGGGGAGCAATCAGCCCCAGCATTTT.

The sample holds a few counts of this clone. The chain joins TRBV5-1 to TRBJ1-1; tentative D call: TRBD1 (6 bases). Trimming shortened V by 4 bases and J by 1 base, and 17 bases separated the two germline ends. The CDR3 spans 16 residues. Germline CDR1 is SGHRS and CDR2 is YFSETQ. In DNA, the CDR3 is TGCGCCAGCAGCCCAGGAGGGGGGGCGGCGAACACTGAAGCTTTCTTT. This translates into CASSPGGGAANTEAFF.

This clone was found a few times. This sequence joins TRBV7-6 and TRBJ2-1; TRBD2 matches at 9 bases. Looked up from germline, CDR1 is SGHVS and CDR2 is FNYEAQ. The CDR3 loop spans 17 amino acids. J lost 2 bases, V lost 1 base, and 6 bases had no gene match. The CDR3 DNA reads as TGTGCCAGCAGCTTAGAGTCGCCTAGCGGGACCTACAATGAGCAGTTCTTC. Its translation is CASSLESPSGTYNEQFF.

The gene calls are TRBV7-6 and TRBJ2-1, with 9 bases aligning to TRBD1. Germline V gives CDR1 SGHVS, CDR2 FNYEAQ. The CDR3 is made up of 15 amino acids. J lost 7 bases, V lost 5 bases, and 9 bases had no gene match. The chain's CDR3 is CASSQSRDRVNEQFF. The CDR3 DNA is TGTGCCAGCAGCCAGTCCCGGGACAGGGTGAATGAGCAGTTCTTC.

There are a few counts of this clone. This chain joins TRBV6-1 and TRBJ1-4, with 9 nucleotides matching TRBD1. Germline lookup yields CDR1 MNHNS and CDR2 SASEGT. After removal of 2 bases from V and 8 bases from J, the junction contained 6 bases not matched to a gene. The CDR3 extends over 15 amino acids. CDR3 region: CASSEQTGGGEKLFF. CDR3 DNA: TGTGCCAGCAGTGAACAGACAGGGGGTGGGGAAAAACTGTTTTTT.

In this sample, this clone turned up once. V and J are TRBV6-6 and TRBJ1-1; D unresolved. The CDR3 runs to 13 residues. Germline values: CDR1 MNHNY, CDR2 SVGAGI (reference sequence). The V end lost 5 bases, the J end lost 3 bases, and 10 bases lay between the germline ends. The CDR3 here is CASSLPRDTEAFF. The CDR3 DNA is TGTGCCAGCAGTCTACCGAGGGACACTGAAGCTTTCTTT.

This sequence joins TRBV19 and TRBJ1-3, with 8 bases lining up with TRBD1. The CDR3 runs to 15 residues. The ends lost 5 bases at V and 3 bases at J; junction bases unmatched: 6. Germline values: CDR1 LNHDA, CDR2 SQIVND (reference sequence). The CDR3 DNA reads TGTGCCAGTAGTTTCGACAGGGGTTATGGAAACACCATATATTTT. Residues: CASSFDRGYGNTIYF.

V gene TRBV4-1 combines with J gene TRBJ2-1; 10 bases map to TRBD1. The V segment lost 3 bases and the J segment 5 bases; nucleotides outside the gene matches: 10. This CDR3 has 17 amino acids. Germline CDR1 reads MGHRA; CDR2 reads YSYEKL. The CDR3 protein is CASSHVPGQGSNNEQFF. CDR3 sequence (DNA): TGCGCCAGCAGCCATGTTCCGGGACAGGGGTCCAACAATGAGCAGTTCTTC.

V usage is TRBV9 and J usage is TRBJ2-3, with 9 bases identical to TRBD2. The V gene's germline CDR1 is SGDLS and CDR2 YYNGEE. The CDR3 has 18 residues. Trimming took 2 bases from V and 3 from J; bases not matched to a gene: 13. CDR3 nucleotides: TGTGCCAGCAGCGTTAATAGCGGGAGTCCTGGGATGACAGATACGCAGTATTTT. Protein sequence: CASSVNSGSPGMTDTQYF. Full variable domain (rest looked up from reference TRBV9 and TRBJ2-3): DSGVTQTPKHLITATGQRVTLRCSPRSGDLSVYWYQQSLDQGLQFLIQYYNGEERAKGNILERFSAQQFPDLHSELNLSSLELGDSALYFCASSVNSGSPGMTDTQYFGPGTRLTVL.

The chain links TRBV7-3 to TRBJ2-2; D not resolved. CDR1 SGHTA and CDR2 FQGTGA come from the germline V gene. Trimming shortened V by 1 base and J by 7 bases, and 10 bases separated the two germline ends. This CDR3 is built from 14 residues. The DNA for the CDR3 is TGTGCCAGCAGCTTAAGCGTAGTCGACGGGGAGCTGTTTTTT. Protein sequence: CASSLSVVDGELFF.

The gene calls are TRBV9 and TRBJ2-2; D possibly corresponds to TRBD2 (5 bases). The germline gives CDR1 SGDLS, CDR2 YYNGEE. The CDR3 has 16 amino acids. Trimming shortened V by 3 bases and J by 6 bases, and 18 bases separated the two germline ends. The CDR3 sequence is CASSASGNPSAGELFF. The CDR3 DNA reads as TGTGCCAGCAGCGCCAGCGGTAACCCAAGTGCCGGGGAGCTGTTTTTT.

The chain employs TRBV28 and TRBJ1-2, with 12 bases lining up with TRBD1. In germline, CDR1 is MDHEN, CDR2 SYDVKM. The trim removed 6 bases at V and 4 bases at J, leaving 6 bases unmatched. CDR3 size: 15 residues. The CDR3 coding sequence is TGTGCCAGCAGGCCCGGGACAGGGGGCAGCTATGGCTACACCTTC. This translates into CASRPGTGGSYGYTF.

This clone was counted only a few times. V gene TRBV30 combines with J gene TRBJ1-6; D is ambiguous. The V gene lost 0 bases and the J gene lost 0 bases, with 9 bases spanning the gap. The germline V gene encodes CDR1 GTSNPN and CDR2 SVGIG (reference sequence). The CDR3 has 16 residues. The CDR3 DNA reads as TGTGCCTGGAGTGTAACCGTTAGCTCCTATAATTCACCCCTCCACTTT. Amino acids: CAWSVTVSSYNSPLHF.

The chain combines TRBV6-1 with TRBJ2-5; D gene ambiguous. The DNA end is a closer match to TRBJ2-7, so the J assignment may be wrong. From germline, CDR1 is MNHNS and CDR2 SASEGT. CDR3 length equals 13 residues. The CDR3, as DNA: TGTGCCAGCAGTGATGGTTGGGGCTACGAGCAGTACTTC. Residues: CASSDGWGYEQYF.

This chain joins TRBV28 and TRBJ1-1, with a tentative D call TRBD1 (6 bases). Per germline, CDR1 MDHEN and CDR2 SYDVKM. The ends were cut back, 6 bases at V and 0 bases at J, with 23 bases in the middle. This CDR3 is 18 amino acids long. The CDR3 spells CASRPYTLGQRMNTEAFF. For the CDR3, the DNA is TGTGCCAGCAGGCCGTATACCCTAGGACAGCGGATGAACACTGAAGCTTTCTTT.

Here the CDR3 DNA reads TGTGCCAGCAACCCTAGCGGGGCCCCAGAGACCCAGTACTTC. Protein sequence: CASNPSGAPETQYF. The chain has TRBV2 and TRBJ2-5; 9 positions match TRBD2. CDR1 is SNHLY and CDR2 is FYNNEI in the germline V gene. This CDR3 region has 14 residues. The ends lost 7 bases at V and 4 bases at J; junction bases unmatched: 7. Drawing the rest from reference TRBV2 and TRBJ2-5, the complete variable domain is EPEVTQTPSHQVTQMGQEVILRCVPISNHLYFYWYRQILGQKVEFLVSFYNNEISEKSEIFDDQFSVERPDGSNFTLKIRSTKLEDSAMYFCASNPSGAPETQYFGPGTRLLVL.

This clone was detected only a few times. The rearrangement joins TRBV5-4 to TRBJ2-5; 11 bases are a match to TRBD2. Germline-derived CDR1 and CDR2 are SGHNT and YYREEE (reference sequence). This CDR3 has 15 residues. V was pared by 10 bases and J by 2 bases, with 10 bases of the junction left unmatched. The CDR3 spells CAGLHSGGAQETQYF. For the CDR3, the DNA is TGTGCCGGACTCCATAGCGGGGGGGCTCAAGAGACCCAGTACTTC.

This clone occurred once. The V gene is TRBV2, the J gene TRBJ2-2, with 7 bases matching TRBD2. The germline CDR1 and CDR2 sequences are SNHLY and FYNNEI. This CDR3 contains 15 residues. J lost 4 bases, V lost 5 bases, and 7 bases had no gene match. The DNA of the CDR3 is TGTGCCAGCAGTATCAGCGGGGCCATCACCGGGGAGCTGTTTTTT. Translating gives CASSISGAITGELFF.

Only a few counts were recorded for this clone. The rearrangement uses TRBV30 and TRBJ1-4; 11 bases are a match to TRBD1. This CDR3 has 17 amino acids. V gave up 1 base and J gave up 0 bases; unmatched junction bases: 4. Germline assignment: CDR1 GTSNPN and CDR2 SVGIG (reference sequence). This CDR3 is CAWSAGQGASTNEKLFF. The CDR3 DNA sequence: TGTGCCTGGAGTGCAGGACAGGGGGCTTCAACTAATGAAAAACTGTTTTTT. Complete variable domain (other parts from reference TRBV30 and TRBJ1-4): SQTIHQWPATLVQPVGSPLSLECTVEGTSNPNLYWYRQAAGRGLQLLFYSVGIGQISSEVPQNLSASRPQDRQFILSSKKLLLSDSGFYLCAWSAGQGASTNEKLFFGSGTQLSVL.